This T cell receptor beta chain was sequenced during a study of glioma-infiltrating T cells. Study findings and constraints: Tissue-blood divergence was below expectation in non-neoplastic patients, above in gliomas. CDR3 overlap between tissue and blood was very small.

Using RNA template, CDR3s of TCR alpha and beta were amplified with iRepertoire arm-PCR. Tissue mRNA or PBMC total RNA, about 85-400 ng, went into one-step reverse transcription and amplification. TCRdb called the multiplex PCR reads again in MiXCR, with one record for every CDR3 protein. Of fewer than 110,000 distinct CDR3 sequences listed, about 28% are singletons. This CDR3 spans 12 amino acids. The V end was cut by 3 bases, the J end by 0 bases, with 2 bases between. Germline values: CDR1 KGHSH, CDR2 LQKENI. This clonotype was observed many times. Its antigen is unidentified. Material for sequencing was glioma tissue, nonneoplastic brain tissue, or PBMCs (not recorded which). This rearrangement joins TRBV18 to TRBJ1-1; D is unclear. The receptor was derived from a human donor with low-grade glioma or glioblastoma, undergoing nonglioma brain surgery, or in good health (not recorded which). The CDR3 DNA follows: TGTGCCAGCTCACCTCTGAACACTGAAGCTTTCTTT. Encoded protein: CASSPLNTEAFF.